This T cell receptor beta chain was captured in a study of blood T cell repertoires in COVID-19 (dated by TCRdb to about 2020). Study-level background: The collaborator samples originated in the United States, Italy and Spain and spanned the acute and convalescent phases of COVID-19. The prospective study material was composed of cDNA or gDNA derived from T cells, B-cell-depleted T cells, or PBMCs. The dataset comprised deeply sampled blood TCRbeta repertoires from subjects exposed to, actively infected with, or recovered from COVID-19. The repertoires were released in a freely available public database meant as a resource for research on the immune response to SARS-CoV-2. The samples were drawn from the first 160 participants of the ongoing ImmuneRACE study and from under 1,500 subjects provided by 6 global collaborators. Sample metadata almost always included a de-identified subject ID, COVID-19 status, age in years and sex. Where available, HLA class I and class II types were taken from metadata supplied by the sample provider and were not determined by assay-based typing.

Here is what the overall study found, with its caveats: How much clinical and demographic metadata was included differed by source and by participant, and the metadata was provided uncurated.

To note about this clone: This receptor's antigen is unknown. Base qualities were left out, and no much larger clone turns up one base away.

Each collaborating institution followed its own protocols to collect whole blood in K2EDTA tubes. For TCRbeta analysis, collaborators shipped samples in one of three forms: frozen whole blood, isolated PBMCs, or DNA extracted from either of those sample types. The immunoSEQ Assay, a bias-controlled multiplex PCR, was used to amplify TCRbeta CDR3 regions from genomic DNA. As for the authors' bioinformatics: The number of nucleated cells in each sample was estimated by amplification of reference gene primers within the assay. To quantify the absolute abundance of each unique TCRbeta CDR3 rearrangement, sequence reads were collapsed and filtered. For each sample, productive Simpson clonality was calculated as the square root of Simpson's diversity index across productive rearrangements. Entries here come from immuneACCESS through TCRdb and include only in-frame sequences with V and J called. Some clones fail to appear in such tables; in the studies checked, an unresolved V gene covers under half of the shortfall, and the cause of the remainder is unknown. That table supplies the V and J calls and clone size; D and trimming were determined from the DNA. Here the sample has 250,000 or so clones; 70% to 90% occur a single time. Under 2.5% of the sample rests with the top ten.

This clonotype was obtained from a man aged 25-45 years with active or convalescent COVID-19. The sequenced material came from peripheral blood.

The CDR3 protein sequence reads: CASTTGANVLTF. The DNA is as follows: TGTGCCAGCACAACTGGGGCCAACGTCCTGACTTTC. The chain joins TRBV27 to TRBJ2-6, with the D gene not clear enough to name. CDR1 and CDR2 were assigned from the germline V gene (reference sequence) as MNHEY and SMNVEV. Relative to germline, V is 7 bases shorter and J is 2 bases shorter, with 3 bases between their ends. The CDR3 sequence holds 12 residues, the cysteine and phenylalanine included. Only CDR3 DNA is held: 36 bases, read in frame from base 1.